The 2 T cell receptor beta chains reported below all come from one sample, sequenced in a study of cytomegalovirus exposure and HLA in healthy donors. This table comes from immunoSEQ multiplex PCR, and its TCRdb copy is limited to in-frame clones, with some not included. The sample has some 200,000 clones, around nine tenths seen once. The sample taken for sequencing was PBMCs. These TCRs come from a woman under 30 in good health and CMV-seronegative.

The chain has TRBV5-1 and TRBJ2-7; 7 bases align to TRBD1. The CDR3 has 15 residues. Unmatched junction bases numbered 9, after V lost 4 bases and J lost 2 bases. Germline-derived CDR1 and CDR2 are SGHRS and YFSETQ. CDR3 in amino acids: CASSPAGQAAYEQYF. The CDR3 DNA sequence: TGCGCCAGCAGCCCTGCCGGACAGGCAGCCTACGAGCAGTACTTC.

The V call is TRBV29-1, the J call TRBJ2-7; D remains ambiguous. Trimming took 5 bases from V and 5 from J, leaving 10 bases between them. The length of the CDR3 is 11 residues. CDR1 is SQVTM, CDR2 ANQGSEA, per germline. In DNA form, the CDR3 reads TGCAGCGTTATTCTCCCGGACGAGCAGTACTTC. As protein: CSVILPDEQYF.